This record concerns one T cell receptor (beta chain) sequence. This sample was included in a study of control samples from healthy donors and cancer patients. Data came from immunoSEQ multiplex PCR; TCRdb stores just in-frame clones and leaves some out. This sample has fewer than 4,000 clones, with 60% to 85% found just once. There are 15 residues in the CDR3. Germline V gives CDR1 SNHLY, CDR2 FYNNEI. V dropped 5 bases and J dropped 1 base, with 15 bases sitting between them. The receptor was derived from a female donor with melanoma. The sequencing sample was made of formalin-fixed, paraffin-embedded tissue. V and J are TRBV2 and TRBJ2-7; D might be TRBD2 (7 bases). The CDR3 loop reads CASSSAGALSYEQYF. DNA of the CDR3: TGTGCCAGCAGTTCCGCGGGGGCCCTATCCTACGAGCAGTACTTC.